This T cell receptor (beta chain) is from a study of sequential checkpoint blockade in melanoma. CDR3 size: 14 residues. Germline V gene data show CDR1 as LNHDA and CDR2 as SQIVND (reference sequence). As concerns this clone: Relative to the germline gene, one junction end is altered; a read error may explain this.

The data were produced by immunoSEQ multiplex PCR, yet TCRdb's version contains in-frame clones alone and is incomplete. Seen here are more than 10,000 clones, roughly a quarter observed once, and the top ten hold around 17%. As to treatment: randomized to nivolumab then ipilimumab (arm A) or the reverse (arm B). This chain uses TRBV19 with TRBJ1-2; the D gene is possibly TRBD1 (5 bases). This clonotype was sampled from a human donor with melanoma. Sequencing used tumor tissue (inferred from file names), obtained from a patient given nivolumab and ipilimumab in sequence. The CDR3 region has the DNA TGTGCCAGTAGAATAGGCCAGGGATTGGGAGGCTACACCTTC. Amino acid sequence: CASRIGQGLGGYTF.